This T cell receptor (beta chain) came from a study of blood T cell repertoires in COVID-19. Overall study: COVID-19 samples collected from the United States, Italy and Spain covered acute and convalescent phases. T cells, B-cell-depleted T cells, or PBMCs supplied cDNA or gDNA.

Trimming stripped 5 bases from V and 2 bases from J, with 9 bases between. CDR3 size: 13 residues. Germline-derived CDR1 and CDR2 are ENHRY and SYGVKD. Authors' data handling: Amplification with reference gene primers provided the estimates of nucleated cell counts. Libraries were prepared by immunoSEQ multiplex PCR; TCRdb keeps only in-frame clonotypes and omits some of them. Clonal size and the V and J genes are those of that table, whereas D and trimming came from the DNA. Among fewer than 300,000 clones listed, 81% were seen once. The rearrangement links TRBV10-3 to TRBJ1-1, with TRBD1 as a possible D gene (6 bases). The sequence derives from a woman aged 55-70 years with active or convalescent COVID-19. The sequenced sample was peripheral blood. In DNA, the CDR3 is TGTGCCATCAGTCCAGGGGTTAACACTGAAGCTTTCTTT. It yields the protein CAISPGVNTEAFF.